This T cell receptor (beta chain) was identified in a study of blood T cell repertoires in COVID-19. Across the whole study: Acute and convalescent COVID-19 samples came from the United States, Italy and Spain.

While infection was still active, Seattle patients were enrolled and then followed longitudinally. Trimming removed 0 bases at V and 11 bases at J, with 20 bases between. This CDR3 has 15 residues. Germline CDR1 reads SGHRS; CDR2 reads YFSETQ. Authors' methods: Amplification of reference gene primers provided the estimated nucleated cell counts. Sequenced by immunoSEQ multiplex PCR; TCRdb stores in-frame clones only, minus some. V and J calls and clone size are copied from that table; D and trimming were computed from the DNA. The table includes more than 300,000 clones, approximately 88% detected once.

The V and J genes are TRBV5-1 and TRBJ1-1; tentatively, D is TRBD1 (5 bases). The material sequenced was peripheral blood. This clonotype was sampled from a woman in her 30s with COVID-19, enrolled during active disease. The CDR3 DNA reads TGCGCCAGCAGCTTGGAAGCAGGGATCAGCCCAAGGGCTTTCTTT. It encodes CASSLEAGISPRAFF.